These 23 T cell receptor beta chains share one sample of origin, sequenced in a study of T-cell memory formation after mild COVID-19. TCRdb reprocessed the 5' RACE reads with MiXCR, giving one entry per CDR3 protein. The sample contains under 650,000 distinct CDR3 sequences, 15% to 20% of which appear only once. Sequenced sample: PBMCs or a T cell subset sorted from them (not recorded which). The receptors stem from an adult woman who had mild COVID-19 (a few samples of this study predate the infection). Cell type and time point are not known.

This clonotype has more than one count but fewer than ten. The rearrangement uses TRBV2 and TRBJ1-5; D ambiguous. The CDR3 totals 14 residues. The germline V and J ends were trimmed by 7 bases and 4 bases, with 14 bases remaining between them. Germline assignment: CDR1 SNHLY and CDR2 FYNNEI. DNA of the CDR3: TGTGCCAGCACCAACCGTGTGGGTAATCAGCCCCAGCATTTT. Its protein is CASTNRVGNQPQHF.

This chain joins TRBV2 and TRBJ2-7; 9 nucleotides line up with TRBD1. The ends lost 6 bases at V and 7 bases at J; junction bases unmatched: 13. The CDR3 runs 15 residues. Germline V gene lookup returns CDR1 SNHLY and CDR2 FYNNEI. This CDR3 reads CASRDRDRVTLEQYF. In DNA, the CDR3 is TGTGCCAGCAGAGACCGGGACAGGGTCACTTTAGAGCAGTACTTC.

This clonotype was picked up a small number of times. The chain uses TRBV29-1 and TRBJ2-1, with 7 bases matching TRBD2. With V trimmed by 3 bases and J by 8 bases, 10 bases remained unmatched. The CDR3 is 14 residues long. Germline V lookup: CDR1 SQVTM, CDR2 ANQGSEA. In DNA, the CDR3 is TGCAGCGTTGACGGGGGGTGGGAGTATTATGAGCAGTTCTTC. Its protein product is CSVDGGWEYYEQFF.

This clonotype was counted between two and nine times. The genes are TRBV7-9 and TRBJ1-4, with TRBD1 matching over 7 bases. The CDR3 extends over 15 amino acids. Per the germline V gene, CDR1 is SEHNR and CDR2 is FQNEAQ (reference sequence). V was pared by 6 bases and J by 10 bases, with 14 bases of the junction left unmatched. CDR3 sequence reads: CASSMTGKDFGKLFF. The CDR3, as DNA: TGTGCCAGCAGTATGACAGGGAAGGATTTCGGAAAACTGTTTTTT.

This chain joins TRBV29-1 and TRBJ1-2; 8 nucleotides align to TRBD1. The V and J ends lost 6 bases and 4 bases, in that order; junction bases with no gene match: 4. The V gene's germline CDR1 is SQVTM and CDR2 ANQGSEA. The CDR3 contains 12 residues. The DNA of the CDR3 is TGCAGCGTACAGGGGGGTATCTATGGCTACACCTTC. Translation: CSVQGGIYGYTF.

This clonotype was counted at least ten times. This CDR3 is CASSLDRAFGTEAFF. The CDR3 nucleotides are TGTGCCAGCAGCCTGGACAGGGCGTTCGGCACTGAAGCTTTCTTT. The J gene is TRBJ1-1, the V gene TRBV7-8; TRBD1 agrees at 8 bases. V was pared by 5 bases and J by 4 bases, with 9 bases of the junction left unmatched. Germline CDR1 is SGHVS and CDR2 is FQNEAQ. The CDR3 consists of 15 residues.

This clonotype was picked up a small number of times. V is TRBV5-1 and J is TRBJ2-7, with D possibly TRBD1 on 6 matching bases. The CDR3 is 15 residues long. V gave up 4 bases and J gave up 1 base, with 15 bases separating them. Per germline, CDR1 SGHRS and CDR2 YFSETQ. The CDR3 spells CASSDANTGSYEQYF. CDR3 coding DNA: TGCGCCAGCAGCGACGCGAACACAGGGTCCTACGAGCAGTACTTC.

V is TRBV10-3 and J is TRBJ1-1; no clear D gene. Germline CDR1 ENHRY, CDR2 SYGVKD. CDR3 length equals 13 residues. V lost 7 bases, J lost 3 bases, and 12 bases lay in between. CDR3 amino acids: CAIKSSPYTEAFF. The CDR3 nucleotides are TGTGCCATCAAGAGCTCCCCATACACTGAAGCTTTCTTT.

This chain connects TRBV24-1 to TRBJ1-1; 9 positions agree with TRBD1. CDR3 length equals 14 residues. After removal of 5 bases from V and 5 bases from J, the junction contained 5 bases not matched to a gene. Germline values: CDR1 KGHDR, CDR2 SFDVKD. The CDR3 DNA reads as TGTGCCACCAGTGGAACCGGGACAGGGACTGAAGCTTTCTTT. This codes for CATSGTGTGTEAFF.

This clonotype was observed a few times. The genes are TRBV7-2 and TRBJ2-7; D may be TRBD2 (5 bases). V lost 8 bases and J lost 3, with 17 bases in between. The CDR3 length is 14 residues. From germline, CDR1 is SGHTA and CDR2 FQGNSA. The CDR3 loop reads CASAGPNAGYEQYF. The CDR3 DNA is TGTGCCAGCGCCGGGCCTAACGCGGGCTACGAGCAGTACTTC.

This chain links TRBV25-1 with TRBJ2-7; D assignment may be TRBD1 or TRBD2 (5 bases each). Trimming cost V 6 bases and J 7 bases, with 13 bases left between them. The CDR3 covers 12 residues. Germline CDR1 is MGHDK and CDR2 is SYGVNS. The CDR3 DNA follows: TGTGCCAGCAGCCGGGACCTTGGGGAGCAGTACTTC. Translating gives CASSRDLGEQYF.

This rearrangement joins TRBV29-1 to TRBJ2-7; tentatively, D is TRBD1 (5 bases). In germline, CDR1 is SQVTM, CDR2 ANQGSEA. The CDR3 spans 14 residues. V was pared by 6 bases and J by 2 bases, with 17 bases between. The CDR3, as DNA: TGCAGCGTGGGATCAGGGTTGAAACCCTACGAGCAGTACTTC. Translation gives CSVGSGLKPYEQYF.

In this sample, this clonotype turned up a few times. This chain links TRBV5-5 with TRBJ2-3, with 8 bases matching TRBD2. This CDR3 spans 15 amino acids. V lost 2 bases to trimming and J lost 4 bases; unmatched junction nucleotides: 6. Germline V gene lookup returns CDR1 SGHKS and CDR2 YYEKEE (reference sequence). CDR3: CASSFGGAGADTQYF. The CDR3 DNA reads TGTGCCAGCAGCTTCGGGGGGGCTGGCGCAGATACGCAGTATTTT.

The chain combines TRBV11-3 with TRBJ2-3, with 13 bases aligning to TRBD2. Germline V CDR1 and CDR2: SGHNT, YENEEA. The CDR3 runs 17 residues. V lost 5 bases and J lost 5; bases outside the gene matches: 10. For the CDR3, the DNA is TGTGCCAGCAGCCCCGGACTAGCGGGGGCCTTGGGAGATACGCAGTATTTT. This encodes CASSPGLAGALGDTQYF. Full variable domain (outside the CDR3, taken from reference TRBV11-3 and TRBJ2-3): EAGVVQSPRYKIIEKKQPVAFWCNPISGHNTLYWYLQNLGQGPELLIRYENEEAVDDSQLPKDRFSAERLKGVDSTLKIQPAELGDSAVYLCASSPGLAGALGDTQYFGPGTRLTVL.

This clonotype was seen at least ten times. The rearrangement joins TRBV16 to TRBJ2-1; D might be TRBD1 (6 bases). The V and J ends lost 2 bases and 0 bases respectively, with 8 bases between them. This CDR3 is 15 amino acids long. CDR1 KGHSY and CDR2 FQNENV come from the germline V gene. The CDR3 loop reads CASSQTGSSYNEQFF. In DNA, the CDR3 is TGTGCCAGCAGCCAAACAGGGAGCTCCTACAATGAGCAGTTCTTC.

CDR3 amino acids: CASSFGSTAGELFF. The CDR3 nucleotides read TGTGCCAGCAGCTTCGGCAGTACCGCCGGGGAGCTGTTTTTT. The chain has TRBV5-4 and TRBJ2-2; no definite D call. Germline assignment: CDR1 SGHNT and CDR2 YYREEE (reference sequence). This CDR3 spans 14 amino acids. V was cut by 2 bases and J by 6 bases, with 11 bases left in between.

This clonotype has a count of ten or more. This chain uses TRBV7-2 with TRBJ2-7; 7 bases map to TRBD2. CDR3 length: 15 amino acids. With 0 bases clipped from V and 2 bases from J, the junction kept 4 bases outside the gene matches. The V gene's germline CDR1 is SGHTA and CDR2 FQGNSA. The CDR3 spells CASSLAQRGAYEQYF. The CDR3 nucleotides are TGTGCCAGCAGCTTAGCGCAGCGGGGAGCCTACGAGCAGTACTTC.

The CDR3 spells CASSQPSPGETQYF. CDR3 sequence (DNA): TGTGCCAGCAGCCAACCTAGCCCAGGGGAGACCCAGTACTTC. The chain links TRBV3-1 to TRBJ2-5; D is possibly TRBD1 or TRBD2 (5 bases each). CDR1 LGHDT and CDR2 YNNKEL come from the germline V gene (reference sequence). Trimming cost V 2 bases and J 5 bases, with 12 bases left between them. The CDR3 is 14 residues long.

In its sample, this clonotype was seen a few times. An end of the junction differs from the germline gene, which may be a read error. J is TRBJ2-3 and V is TRBV29-1, with TRBD1 matching over 9 bases. Germline values: CDR1 SQVTM, CDR2 ANQGSEA. This CDR3 is built from 17 residues. CDR3 DNA sequence: TGCAGCGTCCGGACAGGGGCCCAGGGACCTAGCACAGATACTCAGTATTTT. As protein: CSVRTGAQGPSTDTQYF.

This chain connects TRBV5-1 to TRBJ2-3; TRBD2 matches 10 bases. CDR1 SGHRS and CDR2 YFSETQ come from the germline V gene. The CDR3 has 21 amino acids. Unmatched junction bases numbered 18, after V lost 0 bases and J lost 2 bases. CDR3 sequence (DNA): TGCGCCAGCAGCTTGGCGCGAGGGGGGTCTACTAGCGGGGCAAACACAGATACGCAGTATTTT. Translation: CASSLARGGSTSGANTDTQYF.

V is TRBV15 and J is TRBJ1-5; the D is unclear. V shed 0 bases and J shed 4 bases, with 10 bases lying between them. The CDR3 is made up of 15 amino acids. Germline lookup yields CDR1 LNHNV and CDR2 YYDKDF (reference sequence). The CDR3 loop reads CATSRDGGGNQPQHF. CDR3 in DNA: TGTGCCACCAGCAGAGATGGTGGCGGTAATCAGCCCCAGCATTTT.

This chain joins TRBV11-2 and TRBJ2-1; 9 positions match TRBD1. The V gene's germline CDR1 is SGHAT and CDR2 FQNNGV. V was clipped by 5 bases and J by 8 bases; unmatched bases: 10. This CDR3 region has 15 residues. The CDR3, as DNA: TGTGCCAGCAGCCTCAGAGGGACAGGGAACGATGAGCAGTTCTTC. Protein product: CASSLRGTGNDEQFF. Looking up the rest from reference TRBV11-2 and TRBJ2-1 gives the full variable domain: EAGVAQSPRYKIIEKRQSVAFWCNPISGHATLYWYQQILGQGPKLLIQFQNNGVVDDSQLPKDRFSAERLKGVDSTLKIQPAKLEDSAVYLCASSLRGTGNDEQFFGPGTRLTVL.

This clonotype turned up a few times. The chain uses TRBV7-9 and TRBJ1-2; D uncertain. Germline loops: CDR1 SEHNR, CDR2 FQNEAQ (reference sequence). CDR3 length equals 11 residues. Trimming shortened V by 5 bases and J by 8 bases, and 9 bases separated the two germline ends. This chain's CDR3 is CASSIGFGYTF. CDR3 in DNA: TGTGCCAGCAGCATCGGCTTCGGCTACACCTTC.